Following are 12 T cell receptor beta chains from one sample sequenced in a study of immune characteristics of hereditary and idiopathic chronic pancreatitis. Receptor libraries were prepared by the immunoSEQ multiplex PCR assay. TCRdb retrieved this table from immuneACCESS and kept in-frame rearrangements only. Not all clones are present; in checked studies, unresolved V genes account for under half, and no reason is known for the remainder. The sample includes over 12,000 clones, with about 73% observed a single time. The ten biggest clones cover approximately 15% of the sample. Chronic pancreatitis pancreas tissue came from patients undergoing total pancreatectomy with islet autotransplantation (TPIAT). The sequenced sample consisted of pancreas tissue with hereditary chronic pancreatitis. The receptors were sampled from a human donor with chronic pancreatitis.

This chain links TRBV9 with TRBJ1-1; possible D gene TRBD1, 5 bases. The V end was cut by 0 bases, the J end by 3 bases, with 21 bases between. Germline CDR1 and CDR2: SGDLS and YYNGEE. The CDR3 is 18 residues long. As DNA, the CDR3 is TGTGCCAGCAGCGTAGCTTTTAGGGGTGCAGTTGGGTACACTGAAGCTTTCTTT. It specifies CASSVAFRGAVGYTEAFF.

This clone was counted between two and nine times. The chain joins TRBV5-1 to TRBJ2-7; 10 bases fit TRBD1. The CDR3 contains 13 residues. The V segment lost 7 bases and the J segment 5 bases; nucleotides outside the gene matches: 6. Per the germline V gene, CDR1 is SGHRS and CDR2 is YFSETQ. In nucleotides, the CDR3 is TGCGCCAGCGGACAGGGGGGATCCAACGAGCAGTACTTC. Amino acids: CASGQGGSNEQYF.

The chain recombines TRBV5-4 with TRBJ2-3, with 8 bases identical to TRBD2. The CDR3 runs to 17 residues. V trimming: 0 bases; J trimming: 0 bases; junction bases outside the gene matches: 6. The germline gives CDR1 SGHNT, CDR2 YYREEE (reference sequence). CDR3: CASSLVSSSGSTDTQYF. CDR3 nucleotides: TGTGCCAGCAGCTTGGTATCGTCTAGCGGGAGCACAGATACGCAGTATTTT. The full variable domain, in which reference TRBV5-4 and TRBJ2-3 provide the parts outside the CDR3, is ETGVTQSPTHLIKTRGQQVTLRCSSQSGHNTVSWYQQALGQGPQFIFQYYREEENGRGNFPPRFSGLQFPNYSSELNVNALELDDSALYLCASSLVSSSGSTDTQYFGPGTRLTVL.

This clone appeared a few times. The CDR3 DNA is TGTGCCAGCAGTACAAACAGGGGGGGGTCACCCCTCCACTTT. This translates into CASSTNRGGSPLHF. V gene TRBV27 combines with J gene TRBJ1-6, with TRBD1 matching 8 bases. The CDR3 has 14 residues. Per the germline V gene, CDR1 is MNHEY and CDR2 is SMNVEV (reference sequence). V gave up 5 bases and J gave up 10 bases; unmatched junction bases: 7.

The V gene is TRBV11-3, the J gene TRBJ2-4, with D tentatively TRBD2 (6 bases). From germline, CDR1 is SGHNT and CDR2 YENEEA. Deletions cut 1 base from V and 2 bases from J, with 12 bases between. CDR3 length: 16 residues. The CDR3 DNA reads TGTGCCAGCAGCTTAGGAGGAGGGAGAACCAAAAACATTCAGTACTTC. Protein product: CASSLGGGRTKNIQYF.

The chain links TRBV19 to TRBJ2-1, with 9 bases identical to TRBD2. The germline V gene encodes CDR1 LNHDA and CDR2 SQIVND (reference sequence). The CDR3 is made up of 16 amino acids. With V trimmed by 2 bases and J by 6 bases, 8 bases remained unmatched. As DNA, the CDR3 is TGTGCCAGTAGTATATTTCTCCTAGCGGGATTCAATGAGCAGTTCTTC. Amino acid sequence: CASSIFLLAGFNEQFF.

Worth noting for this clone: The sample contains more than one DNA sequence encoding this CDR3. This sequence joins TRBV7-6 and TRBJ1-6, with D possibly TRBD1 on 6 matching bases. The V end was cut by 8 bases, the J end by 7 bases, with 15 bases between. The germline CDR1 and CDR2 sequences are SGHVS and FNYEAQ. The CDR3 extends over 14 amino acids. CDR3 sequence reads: CASGGGQGNSPLHF. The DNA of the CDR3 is TGTGCCAGCGGGGGTGGGCAGGGGAATTCACCCCTCCACTTT.

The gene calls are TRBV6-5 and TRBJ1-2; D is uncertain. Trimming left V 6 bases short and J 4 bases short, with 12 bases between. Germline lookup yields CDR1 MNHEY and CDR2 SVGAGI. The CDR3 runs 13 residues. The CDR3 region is CASRPGKFYGYTF. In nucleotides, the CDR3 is TGTGCCAGCAGGCCCGGCAAGTTCTATGGCTACACCTTC.

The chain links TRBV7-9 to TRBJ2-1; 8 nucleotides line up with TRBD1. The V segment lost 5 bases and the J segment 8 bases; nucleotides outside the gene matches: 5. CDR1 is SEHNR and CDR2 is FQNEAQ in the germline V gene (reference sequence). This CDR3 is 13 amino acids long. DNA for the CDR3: TGTGCCAGCAGCGTTCAGGGGGCCCATGAGCAGTTCTTC. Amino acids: CASSVQGAHEQFF. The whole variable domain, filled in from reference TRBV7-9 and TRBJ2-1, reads DTGVSQNPRHKITKRGQNVTFRCDPISEHNRLYWYRQTLGQGPEFLTYFQNEAQLEKSRLLSDRFSAERPKGSFSTLEIQRTEQGDSAMYLCASSVQGAHEQFFGPGTRLTVL.

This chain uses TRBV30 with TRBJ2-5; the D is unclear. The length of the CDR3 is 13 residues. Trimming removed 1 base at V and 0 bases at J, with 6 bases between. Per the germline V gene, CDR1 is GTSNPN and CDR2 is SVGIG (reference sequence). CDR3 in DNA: TGTGCCTGGAGTGCAAGTGACCAAGAGACCCAGTACTTC. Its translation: CAWSASDQETQYF. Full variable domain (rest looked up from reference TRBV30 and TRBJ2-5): SQTIHQWPATLVQPVGSPLSLECTVEGTSNPNLYWYRQAAGRGLQLLFYSVGIGQISSEVPQNLSASRPQDRQFILSSKKLLLSDSGFYLCAWSASDQETQYFGPGTRLLVL.

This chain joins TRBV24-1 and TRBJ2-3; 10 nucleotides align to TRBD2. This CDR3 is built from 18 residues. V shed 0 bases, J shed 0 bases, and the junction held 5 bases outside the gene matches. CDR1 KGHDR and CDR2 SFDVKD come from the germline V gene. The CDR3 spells CATSDLPRTSGSTDTQYF. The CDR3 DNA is TGTGCCACCAGTGATTTGCCCCGGACTAGCGGAAGCACAGATACGCAGTATTTT.

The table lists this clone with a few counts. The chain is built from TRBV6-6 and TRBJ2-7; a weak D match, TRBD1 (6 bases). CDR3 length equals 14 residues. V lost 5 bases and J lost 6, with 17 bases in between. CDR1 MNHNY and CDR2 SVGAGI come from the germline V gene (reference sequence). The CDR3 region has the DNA TGTGCCAGCAGTACCCGGGCAGGGGTGGGCGAGCAGTACTTC. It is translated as CASSTRAGVGEQYF.